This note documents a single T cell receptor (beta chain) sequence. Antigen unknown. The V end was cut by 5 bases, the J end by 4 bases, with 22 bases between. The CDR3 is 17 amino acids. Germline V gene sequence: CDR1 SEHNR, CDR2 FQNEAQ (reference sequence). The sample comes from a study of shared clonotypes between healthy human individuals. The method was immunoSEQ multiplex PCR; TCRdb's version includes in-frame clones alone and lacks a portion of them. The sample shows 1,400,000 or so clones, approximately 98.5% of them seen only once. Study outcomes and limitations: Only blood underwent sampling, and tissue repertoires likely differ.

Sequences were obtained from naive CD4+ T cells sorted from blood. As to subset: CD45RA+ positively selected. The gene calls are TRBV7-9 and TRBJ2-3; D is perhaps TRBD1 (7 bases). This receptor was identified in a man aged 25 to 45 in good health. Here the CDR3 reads CASSPPGARGAADTQYF. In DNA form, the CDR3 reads TGTGCCAGCAGCCCCCCCGGGGCCAGGGGGGCAGCAGATACGCAGTATTTT.